The source of this TCR beta chain is a study of cytomegalovirus exposure and HLA in healthy donors. Study results and limitations: In most subjects, TCR beta sequences reportedly gave accurate predictions of HLA-A and HLA-B alleles.

PCR employed 60 Vbeta and 13 Jbeta primers. Libraries were prepared by immunoSEQ multiplex PCR; TCRdb keeps only in-frame clonotypes and omits some of them. The repertoire holds over 65,000 clones, with about 81% as singletons. Per the germline V gene, CDR1 is SNHLY and CDR2 is FYNNEI. Trimming left V 6 bases short and J 7 bases short, with 15 bases between. This CDR3 region has 13 residues. As concerns this clone: The antigen is not known.

The sequencing input was PBMCs. The receptor's source is a human donor in good health. The J gene is TRBJ1-2, the V gene TRBV2, with D possibly being TRBD1 (5 bases). In DNA, the CDR3 is TGTGCCAGCAGCCCTGTCGGGGGGAGTGGCTACACCTTC. It is translated as CASSPVGGSGYTF.